These T cell receptor beta chains were read from a single sample in a study of PD-1 blockade in classical Hodgkin lymphoma. Some clones are missing from TCRdb's copy, which holds only in-frame ones; the method was immunoSEQ multiplex PCR. The sample lists 20,000 to 25,000 clones; around three quarters were seen once. The sample here was peripheral blood mononuclear cells (PBMCs), taken before the fourth cycle of nivolumab. The receptors here all came from a human donor with classical Hodgkin lymphoma. The CDR3 runs from the conserved cysteine through the conserved F or W. Each record gives: clone size, J gene, D gene, V gene, CDR3 DNA, CDR3 protein. D genes are given only for firm matches. Rows give clone size only sometimes, using once, few, many, or a class for an expanded clone.

clone_size: .; j_call: TRBJ1-4; d_call: .; v_call: TRBV6-5; cdr3_nt: TGTGCCAGCAGTTACGCGGCTTCCACTAATGAAAAACTGTTTTTT; cdr3_aa: CASSYAASTNEKLFF
clone_size: .; j_call: TRBJ1-5; d_call: .; v_call: TRBV5-8; cdr3_nt: TGTGCCAGCAGCTTGAGCCAGGGGTACCAGCCCCAGCATTTT; cdr3_aa: CASSLSQGYQPQHF
clone_size: .; j_call: TRBJ2-7; d_call: .; v_call: TRBV28; cdr3_nt: TGTGCCAGCGGAGCCCTCCGGGCCGACGAGCAGTACTTC; cdr3_aa: CASGALRADEQYF
clone_size: .; j_call: TRBJ2-2; d_call: TRBD1; v_call: TRBV19; cdr3_nt: TGTGCCAGTAGTAACCAGGGGGCCGGGGAGCTGTTTTTT; cdr3_aa: CASSNQGAGELFF
clone_size: .; j_call: TRBJ2-3; d_call: .; v_call: TRBV10-3; cdr3_nt: TGTGCCACAGGAGACCCAGGGGGAGGGCCCTCAGATACGCAGTATTTT; cdr3_aa: CATGDPGGGPSDTQYF
clone_size: once; j_call: TRBJ1-5; d_call: .; v_call: TRBV19; cdr3_nt: TGTGCCAGTAGTATTGTCCAACAGGGTAATCAGCCCCAGCATTTT; cdr3_aa: CASSIVQQGNQPQHF
clone_size: .; j_call: TRBJ2-7; d_call: .; v_call: TRBV5-4; cdr3_nt: TGTGCCAGCAGCCACGTCAACGAGCAGTACTTC; cdr3_aa: CASSHVNEQYF
clone_size: .; j_call: TRBJ2-7; d_call: TRBD1; v_call: TRBV10-3; cdr3_nt: TGTGCCATCATGGCGGCAGGGGGAAACTACGAGCAGTACTTC; cdr3_aa: CAIMAAGGNYEQYF
clone_size: .; j_call: TRBJ1-1; d_call: .; v_call: TRBV25-1; cdr3_nt: TGTGCCAGCAGTGACAGCTACACTGAAGCTTTCTTT; cdr3_aa: CASSDSYTEAFF
clone_size: .; j_call: TRBJ2-7; d_call: TRBD1; v_call: TRBV15; cdr3_nt: TGTGCCACCAGCAGAGTTACCGGGACAGGGTACTCGTCGGCCGAGCAGTACTTC; cdr3_aa: CATSRVTGTGYSSAEQYF
clone_size: .; j_call: TRBJ1-5; d_call: .; v_call: TRBV6-1; cdr3_nt: TGTGCCAGCAGCGAACAACACGCGGGGGGGTTGAGTCAGCCCCAGCATTTT; cdr3_aa: CASSEQHAGGLSQPQHF
clone_size: .; j_call: TRBJ2-5; d_call: .; v_call: TRBV7-7; cdr3_nt: TGTGCCAGCAGCCCACCACTATCGGGTCAGGGAATGGAGACCCAGTACTTC; cdr3_aa: CASSPPLSGQGMETQYF
clone_size: few; j_call: TRBJ1-1; d_call: .; v_call: TRBV7-8; cdr3_nt: TGTGCCAGCAGCAACGGGCTCCTTGAGGCTTTCTTT; cdr3_aa: CASSNGLLEAFF
clone_size: .; j_call: TRBJ1-5; d_call: .; v_call: TRBV19; cdr3_nt: TGTGCCAGTAGTCTTGGTGTGGATCAGCCCCAGCATTTT; cdr3_aa: CASSLGVDQPQHF
clone_size: .; j_call: TRBJ1-1; d_call: .; v_call: TRBV5-1; cdr3_nt: TGCGCCAGCAGGGAGCAGGATAACACTGAAGCTTTCTTT; cdr3_aa: CASREQDNTEAFF
clone_size: .; j_call: TRBJ2-3; d_call: .; v_call: TRBV30; cdr3_nt: TGTGCCTACCTTTCCGGGGGCGATACGCAGTATTTT; cdr3_aa: CAYLSGGDTQYF
clone_size: .; j_call: TRBJ2-6; d_call: .; v_call: TRBV15; cdr3_nt: TGTGCCACCAGCAGAGCCTCGCTCGTGGCGGGGGCCAACGTCCTGACTTTC; cdr3_aa: CATSRASLVAGANVLTF